These T cell receptor beta chains were read from a single sample in a study of T cell repertoires in cytomegalovirus infection. No antigen is known for these receptors. One entry per CDR3 protein, called by TCRdb with MiXCR from the reads. The table shows around 710,000 distinct CDR3 sequences, with 25% to 30% occurring only once. This specimen was cultured CD8+ T cells from PBMCs, taken from culture after CMV antigen stimulation. All receptors come from a human donor in good health (CMV status not recorded). Some clones in this sample may be carry-over from other donors' samples. Both conserved end residues are part of each CDR3. The D gene is left open where the match is weak. Some rows mark clone size as missing; the rest say once, few, many or name a class of expanded clone.

v_gene	d_gene	abundance	j_gene	CDR3aa	CDR3nt
TRBV5-1	.	.	TRBJ2-5	CASSGGRYLKTQYF	TGCGCCAGCAGCGGGGGGAGATATTTGAAGACCCAGTACTTC
TRBV5-1	TRBD2	.	TRBJ2-7	CASSERGLYEQYF	TGCGCCAGCAGCGAGCGGGGCCTCTACGAGCAGTACTTC
TRBV12-3/TRBV12-4	.	few	TRBJ2-2	CASSPGTHYTGELFF	TGTGCCAGCAGCCCCGGGACACATTACACCGGGGAGCTGTTTTTT
TRBV20-1	TRBD2	.	TRBJ2-4	CSARDRRGGAKNIQYF	TGCAGTGCTAGAGATCGGCGGGGGGGGGCCAAAAACATTCAGTACTTC
TRBV27	TRBD1	few	TRBJ2-5	CASSLRGQGVQETQYF	TGTGCCAGCAGTTTGCGAGGACAGGGCGTACAAGAGACCCAGTACTTC
TRBV27	.	few	TRBJ2-2	CASSLFPRRANTGELFF	TGTGCCAGCAGTTTATTCCCGAGGAGGGCGAACACCGGGGAGCTGTTTTTT
TRBV4-1	TRBD2	many	TRBJ2-5	CASSQGLAGQETQYF	TGCGCCAGCAGCCAAGGACTAGCGGGGCAAGAGACCCAGTACTTC
TRBV19	.	few	TRBJ1-5	CASTTRAAWGPQHF	TGTGCCAGTACCACCCGGGCCGCTTGGGGTCCCCAGCATTTT
TRBV4-2	TRBD2	.	TRBJ2-1	CASSQDPGTSLSSGKFF	TGTGCCAGCAGCCAAGATCCTGGGACTAGCTTGTCCTCCGGGAAGTTCTTC
TRBV19	.	few	TRBJ2-1	CASTKDYNEQFF	TGTGCCAGTACCAAAGATTACAATGAGCAGTTCTTC
TRBV7-8	TRBD1	many	TRBJ1-4	CASSLAYRPGQGAVSNEKLFF	TGTGCCAGCAGCTTAGCCTACAGACCGGGACAGGGGGCGGTATCTAATGAAAAACTGTTTTTT
TRBV15	.	.	TRBJ2-3	CATSRDGADTQYF	TGTGCCACCAGCAGAGATGGGGCGGATACGCAGTATTTT
TRBV7-9	TRBD1	many	TRBJ2-5	CASSPWGQETQYF	TGTGCCAGCAGCCCGTGGGGACAGGAGACCCAGTACTTC
TRBV12-3/TRBV12-4	.	few	TRBJ1-2	CASSWDGVRGHGYTF	TGTGCCAGCAGTTGGGACGGGGTCAGGGGCCATGGCTACACCTTC
TRBV5-1	.	few	TRBJ2-1	CASSLARGEYNEQFF	TGCGCCAGCAGCTTGGCTCGCGGGGAGTACAATGAGCAGTTCTTC
TRBV28	TRBD2	few	TRBJ2-1	CASSRLAGLKGEQFF	TGTGCCAGCTCCCGACTAGCGGGTCTTAAGGGGGAGCAGTTCTTC
TRBV20-1	TRBD2	few	TRBJ2-1	CSARDRSGGAGEQFF	TGCAGTGCTAGAGATAGAAGCGGGGGGGCCGGTGAGCAGTTCTTC
TRBV7-6	.	many	TRBJ2-2	CASSLVTELFF	TGTGCCAGCAGCTTAGTTACCGAGCTGTTTTTT
TRBV5-1	.	.	TRBJ2-1	CASSPTGPLDNEQFF	TGCGCCAGCAGCCCTACAGGGCCCTTAGACAATGAGCAGTTCTTC
TRBV6-6	.	once	TRBJ1-4	CVSSYVFPRAAANEKLFF	TGTGTCAGCAGTTACGTTTTCCCGAGGGCGGCGGCTAATGAAAAACTGTTTTTT
TRBV28	.	.	TRBJ1-6	CASSLGDPYNSPLHF	TGTGCCAGCAGTTTAGGGGACCCTTATAATTCACCCCTCCACTTT
TRBV12-3/TRBV12-4	.	.	TRBJ1-5	CASSPGANQPQHF	TGTGCCAGCAGTCCCGGTGCCAATCAGCCCCAGCATTTT
TRBV5-6	.	.	TRBJ1-5	CASSPGRGPNQPQHF	TGTGCCAGCAGCCCTGGTAGGGGCCCTAATCAGCCCCAGCATTTT
TRBV7-9	TRBD2	.	TRBJ2-5	CASSYPLAGGPVETQYF	TGTGCCAGCAGCTACCCACTAGCGGGGGGGCCGGTTGAGACCCAGTACTTC